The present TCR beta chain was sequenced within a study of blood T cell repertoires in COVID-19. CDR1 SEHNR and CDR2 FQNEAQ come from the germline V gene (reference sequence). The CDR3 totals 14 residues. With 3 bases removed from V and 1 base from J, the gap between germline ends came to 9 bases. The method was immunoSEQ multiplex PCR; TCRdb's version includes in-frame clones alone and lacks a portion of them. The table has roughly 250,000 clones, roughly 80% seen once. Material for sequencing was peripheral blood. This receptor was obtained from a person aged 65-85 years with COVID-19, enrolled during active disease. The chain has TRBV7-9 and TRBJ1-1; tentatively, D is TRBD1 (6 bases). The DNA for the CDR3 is TGTGCCAGCAGCTTTCCGGGACAGAACACTGAAGCTTTCTTT. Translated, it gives CASSFPGQNTEAFF.